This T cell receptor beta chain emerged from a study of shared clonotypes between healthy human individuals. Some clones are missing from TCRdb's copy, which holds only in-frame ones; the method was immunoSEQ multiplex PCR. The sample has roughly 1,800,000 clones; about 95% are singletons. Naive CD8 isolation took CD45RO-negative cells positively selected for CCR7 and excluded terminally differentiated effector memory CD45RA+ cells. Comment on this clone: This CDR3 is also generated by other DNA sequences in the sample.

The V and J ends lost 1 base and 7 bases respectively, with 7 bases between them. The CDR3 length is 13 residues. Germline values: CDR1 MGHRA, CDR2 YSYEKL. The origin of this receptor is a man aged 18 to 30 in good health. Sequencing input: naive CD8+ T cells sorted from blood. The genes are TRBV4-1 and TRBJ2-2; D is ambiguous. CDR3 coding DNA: TGCGCCAGCAGCCAAGTAGAGGTCGGGGAGCTGTTTTTT. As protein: CASSQVEVGELFF.